This T cell receptor beta chain was sequenced in a study of blood T cell repertoires in COVID-19. Study information: COVID-19 samples, acute and convalescent, were from the United States, Italy and Spain.

A few counts support this clone. Original data processing: Estimation of nucleated cell counts relied on the amplification of reference gene primers. Clones were sequenced by immunoSEQ multiplex PCR, and TCRdb holds only the in-frame ones, with some missing. V and J calls plus clone size are reproduced from that table; the DNA served to infer D and trimming. The sample has over 200,000 clones, 84% seen once; the top ten hold 2% to 2.5%. Sequenced: peripheral blood. The receptor comes from a man between 35 and 55 years old who had recovered from COVID-19.

The CDR3 DNA sequence: TGTGCCAGTAGTTCGGGACAGATGAACACTGAAGCTTTCTTT. Its protein is CASSSGQMNTEAFF. The chain has TRBV19 and TRBJ1-1; TRBD1 agrees at 7 bases. This CDR3 is built from 14 residues. After removal of 5 bases from V and 0 bases from J, the junction contained 3 bases not matched to a gene. Germline V gene data show CDR1 as LNHDA and CDR2 as SQIVND (reference sequence).